A single sample is the source of the 24 T cell receptor beta chains below, sequenced in a study of blood T cell repertoires in COVID-19. Libraries were prepared by immunoSEQ multiplex PCR; TCRdb keeps only in-frame clonotypes and omits some of them. The sample lists 200,000 to 250,000 clones, approximately 80% seen once, with under 2% in the top ten. Material: peripheral blood. The receptor set was obtained from an elderly woman with acute or convalescent COVID-19.

CDR3 in amino acids: CASSLAGPGLLDEQFF. In nucleotides, the CDR3 is TGTGCCAGCAGCTTAGCAGGTCCAGGGCTTTTGGATGAGCAGTTCTTC. This chain connects TRBV7-7 to TRBJ2-1; TRBD1 might be the D (5 bases). The CDR3 spans 16 residues. Per germline, CDR1 SSHAT and CDR2 FNYEAQ (reference sequence). Trimming stripped 0 bases from V and 8 bases from J, with 17 bases between.

This clone was counted only a few times. The chain links TRBV7-2 to TRBJ1-4; no reliable D call. Looked up from germline, CDR1 is SGHTA and CDR2 is FQGNSA. Trimming pared 5 bases from V and 10 bases from J, leaving 20 bases between. The CDR3 consists of 15 residues. CDR3 nucleotide sequence: TGTGCCAGCAGCCTCCAGACCGGCCCCTGGGCAAAACTGTTTTTT. Its protein product is CASSLQTGPWAKLFF.

The gene calls are TRBV5-4 and TRBJ1-2, with 7 bases aligning to TRBD1. V shed 4 bases, J shed 7 bases, and the junction held 10 bases outside the gene matches. CDR3 size: 14 residues. Germline CDR1 and CDR2: SGHNT and YYREEE (reference sequence). CDR3 amino acids: CASSPDPGGVGYTF. The CDR3 coding sequence is TGTGCCAGCAGCCCGGATCCAGGGGGAGTTGGCTACACCTTC.

The rearrangement uses TRBV29-1 and TRBJ1-1; D uncertain. The CDR3 consists of 12 residues. The V gene's germline CDR1 is SQVTM and CDR2 ANQGSEA. Between the trimmed V and J ends, which lost 4 bases and 1 base, there was a span of 7 bases. In DNA, the CDR3 is TGCAGCGTTGGACACCCGAACACTGAAGCTTTCTTT. It encodes CSVGHPNTEAFF.

This clone was observed a single time. V gene TRBV30 combines with J gene TRBJ1-2, with 8 bases identical to TRBD1. CDR1 GTSNPN and CDR2 SVGIG come from the germline V gene (reference sequence). The CDR3 sequence is 13 residues long. CDR3 DNA: TGTGTATTCCAGGGGGCAAGGAACTATGGCTACACCTTC. Protein: CVFQGARNYGYTF.

This clone was seen a handful of times. The sample contains more than one DNA sequence encoding this CDR3. The chain joins TRBV5-1 to TRBJ2-7; 10 bases are a match to TRBD2. Germline V gives CDR1 SGHRS, CDR2 YFSETQ. V lost 1 base, J lost 2 bases, and 3 bases stayed unmatched. This CDR3 is built from 15 residues. CDR3 bases: TGCGCCAGCAGCTTGACCAGCGGGGGGGCCTACGAGCAGTACTTC. This encodes CASSLTSGGAYEQYF.

The rearrangement uses TRBV12-5 and TRBJ2-2; 9 nucleotides match TRBD1. The CDR3 runs to 21 residues. Trimming removed 0 bases from V and 4 bases from J; junction bases left unmatched: 18. The V gene's germline CDR1 is LGHNT and CDR2 FRNRAP. The CDR3 region is CASGLVNRRDRETKSTGELFF. The CDR3 DNA sequence: TGTGCTAGTGGTTTGGTAAACCGTAGGGACAGGGAAACTAAATCCACCGGGGAGCTGTTTTTT.

The chain couples TRBV9 to TRBJ2-7; 7 positions match TRBD2. This CDR3 spans 14 amino acids. Germline-derived CDR1 and CDR2 are SGDLS and YYNGEE. After removal of 4 bases from V and 7 bases from J, the junction contained 11 bases not matched to a gene. CDR3 sequence reads: CASSPGTTPREQYF. The CDR3 DNA follows: TGTGCCAGCAGCCCAGGGACTACCCCGAGGGAGCAGTACTTC.

The CDR3 region is CASSRGTGVAGYTF. The CDR3 DNA sequence: TGCGCCAGCAGCAGGGGGACAGGAGTAGCTGGCTACACCTTC. The chain recombines TRBV5-1 with TRBJ1-2; 8 positions match TRBD1. CDR1 and CDR2 (germline): SGHRS, YFSETQ. The junction had 9 bases not matched to a gene; V was cut back by 4 bases and J by 7 bases. CDR3 length equals 14 residues.

The chain combines TRBV12-5 with TRBJ1-1; possible D gene TRBD1, 5 bases. The CDR3 has 13 amino acids. The V and J ends lost 6 bases and 1 base respectively, with 9 bases between them. Germline V gives CDR1 LGHNT, CDR2 FRNRAP. The CDR3 sequence: CASGVTENTEAFF. The DNA for the CDR3 is TGTGCTAGTGGCGTGACAGAGAACACTGAAGCTTTCTTT.

This chain connects TRBV10-1 to TRBJ1-6; tentatively, D is TRBD1 (5 bases). V was cut by 10 bases and J by 6 bases, with 13 bases left in between. CDR1 WNHNN and CDR2 SYGVQD come from the germline V gene (reference sequence). The CDR3 spans 13 residues. The CDR3 nucleotides are TGCGCCACCAGAAGGCAGGGTAATTCACCCCTCCACTTT. Translation: CATRRQGNSPLHF.

V is TRBV11-1 and J is TRBJ2-5; 13 bases are a match to TRBD2. The germline gives CDR1 SGHAT, CDR2 FQDESV (reference sequence). This CDR3 region has 16 residues. V was pared by 1 base and J by 3 bases, with 2 bases of the junction left unmatched. The CDR3 protein is CASSLGGTSGEETQYF. The DNA of the CDR3 is TGTGCCAGCAGCTTAGGGGGGACTAGCGGGGAAGAGACCCAGTACTTC.

V usage is TRBV7-9 and J usage is TRBJ2-1; 11 positions match TRBD2. V was clipped by 3 bases and J by 5 bases; unmatched bases: 3. Germline CDR1 reads SEHNR; CDR2 reads FQNEAQ (reference sequence). The CDR3 totals 15 residues. The CDR3 is CASSFTSGGDNEQFF. The CDR3 bases are TGTGCCAGCAGCTTCACTAGCGGGGGAGACAATGAGCAGTTCTTC.

As to this clone: The sample has other DNA sequences that encode this CDR3 too. V usage is TRBV10-3 and J usage is TRBJ1-1; 9 positions agree with TRBD1. The length of the CDR3 is 13 residues. Germline V gene lookup returns CDR1 ENHRY and CDR2 SYGVKD. The junction had 3 bases not matched to a gene; V was cut back by 6 bases and J by 4 bases. The CDR3 DNA follows: TGTGCCATCAGGGGACAGGGTGGCACTGAAGCTTTCTTT. It yields the protein CAIRGQGGTEAFF.

The CDR3 DNA follows: TGTGCCAGCAGCTTAGAATCAGGGTTGAACACCGGGGAGCTGTTTTTT. This translates into CASSLESGLNTGELFF. The rearrangement links TRBV7-2 to TRBJ2-2, with D maybe TRBD1 (5 bases). Germline values: CDR1 SGHTA, CDR2 FQGNSA. The CDR3 is 16 residues long. Trimming cost V 1 base and J 1 base, with 10 bases left between them.

The chain joins TRBV5-4 to TRBJ1-4, with unresolved D. V dropped 0 bases and J dropped 3 bases, with 9 bases sitting between them. Per germline, CDR1 SGHNT and CDR2 YYREEE (reference sequence). The CDR3 extends over 15 amino acids. In nucleotides, the CDR3 is TGTGCCAGCAGCTTGGGTGCGGATGCTAATGAAAAACTGTTTTTT. Translated, it gives CASSLGADANEKLFF.

J is TRBJ1-2 and V is TRBV7-2; 7 bases are a match to TRBD1. The V gene's germline CDR1 is SGHTA and CDR2 FQGNSA. This CDR3 comprises 19 residues. V shed 5 bases, J shed 3 bases, and the junction held 21 bases outside the gene matches. Here the CDR3 reads CASSLQPNLQGRGDYGYTF. CDR3 nucleotide sequence: TGTGCCAGCAGCCTCCAACCCAACTTACAGGGGAGAGGGGACTATGGCTACACCTTC.

V and J are TRBV2 and TRBJ1-6, with 8 bases lining up with TRBD1. V lost 7 bases to trimming and J lost 7 bases; unmatched junction nucleotides: 6. The germline V gene encodes CDR1 SNHLY and CDR2 FYNNEI. CDR3 length equals 14 residues. The CDR3 loop is CASNKDRANSPLHF. The CDR3 bases are TGTGCCAGCAACAAGGACAGGGCGAATTCACCCCTCCACTTT.

The rearrangement links TRBV5-1 to TRBJ2-7, with a tentative D call TRBD2 (5 bases). Trimming removed 1 base from V and 5 bases from J, with 13 bases in between. The CDR3 length is 14 residues. CDR1 and CDR2 from the germline V gene are SGHRS and YFSETQ. The CDR3 sequence: CASSLQAAVNEQYF. CDR3 bases: TGCGCCAGCAGCTTGCAAGCGGCCGTTAACGAGCAGTACTTC.

The chain couples TRBV14 to TRBJ1-3; no clear D. V lost 0 bases to trimming and J lost 3 bases, with 18 bases between them. The CDR3 is 18 amino acids. CDR1 and CDR2 (germline): SGHDN, FVKESK. CDR3 loop: CASSQDIWPGAGGNTIYF. CDR3 bases: TGTGCCAGCAGCCAAGATATTTGGCCGGGAGCAGGTGGAAACACCATATATTTT.

This chain connects TRBV5-1 to TRBJ1-2; D may be TRBD1 (5 bases). Germline CDR1 SGHRS, CDR2 YFSETQ. This CDR3 contains 16 residues. The V gene lost 6 bases and the J gene lost 1 base, with 19 bases spanning the gap. CDR3 region: CASTSLRGGNNYGYTF. CDR3 sequence (DNA): TGCGCCAGCACCTCTTTAAGGGGCGGGAATAACTATGGCTACACCTTC.

This chain connects TRBV19 to TRBJ2-2; 7 bases are shared with TRBD2. Germline lookup yields CDR1 LNHDA and CDR2 SQIVND (reference sequence). This CDR3 contains 16 residues. The ends lost 1 base at V and 3 bases at J; junction bases unmatched: 5. CDR3 residues: CASSIVETSYTGELFF. The DNA of the CDR3 is TGTGCCAGTAGTATAGTCGAGACTAGCTACACCGGGGAGCTGTTTTTT.

The rearrangement uses TRBV25-1 and TRBJ2-2; D is possibly TRBD2 (5 bases). Germline loops: CDR1 MGHDK, CDR2 SYGVNS. The CDR3 totals 13 residues. Trimming removed 0 bases from V and 11 bases from J, with 10 bases in between. Here the CDR3 DNA reads TGTGCCAGCAGTGAATATACCGGGGTTGAGCTGTTTTTT. Protein: CASSEYTGVELFF.

J is TRBJ1-1 and V is TRBV7-2, with 8 bases matching TRBD1. The CDR3 has 16 residues. Trimming took 5 bases from V and 3 from J; bases not matched to a gene: 11. Germline V lookup: CDR1 SGHTA, CDR2 FQGNSA. For the CDR3, the DNA is TGTGCCAGCAGCCAGAAGCTCCAGGGGGCGCACACTGAAGCTTTCTTT. This encodes CASSQKLQGAHTEAFF.